One sample yielded the 25 T cell receptor beta chains listed below, sequenced in a study of T cell clonotyping in hematopoietic cell transplantation. The time point is: recipient sample about 28 days before transplant, after cytoreduction. This table comes from immunoSEQ multiplex PCR, and its TCRdb copy is limited to in-frame clones, with some not included. The sample carries 25,000 to 30,000 clones, approximately 80% recorded once. The specimen was peripheral blood mononuclear cells, collected before stem cell transplant. These receptors all stem from a woman aged 25 to 39 with chronic myeloid leukemia. Some clones in this sample may be carry-over from other donors' samples.

This chain uses TRBV4-1 with TRBJ1-1; D is perhaps TRBD1 (5 bases). Germline-derived CDR1 and CDR2 are MGHRA and YSYEKL. The CDR3 spans 14 residues. The V end lost 3 bases, the J end lost 1 base, and 9 bases lay between the germline ends. The CDR3 sequence is CASSQGPQNTEAFF. The CDR3 DNA follows: TGCGCCAGCAGCCAGGGGCCACAGAACACTGAAGCTTTCTTT.

Comment on this clone: Relative to the germline gene, one junction end is altered; a read error may explain this. The V and J genes are TRBV4-1 and TRBJ1-6, with D maybe TRBD1 (6 bases). The CDR3 covers 9 residues. Germline CDR1 is MGHRA and CDR2 is YSYEKL. The CDR3 DNA reads as TGCGCCAGCAGCCATGAGGGGGTCTTT. It is translated as CASSHEGVF.

The chain carries TRBV2 and TRBJ2-5; D tentatively fits TRBD1 or TRBD2 (6 bases each). Germline CDR1 SNHLY, CDR2 FYNNEI. Trimming removed 9 bases from V and 2 bases from J, with 16 bases in between. This CDR3 spans 14 amino acids. CDR3 region: CARGGSSAQETQYF. In DNA, the CDR3 is TGTGCCAGGGGGGGCTCTAGTGCGCAAGAGACCCAGTACTTC.

V and J are TRBV30 and TRBJ1-4, with TRBD1 as a possible D gene (5 bases). The V and J ends lost 4 bases and 7 bases respectively, with 25 bases between them. Germline-derived CDR1 and CDR2 are GTSNPN and SVGIG (reference sequence). CDR3 length equals 17 residues. The CDR3 region has the DNA TGTGCCTGGAAATTTCCAGGGTTCGCGAGCAGCGGTGAAAAACTGTTTTTT. It specifies CAWKFPGFASSGEKLFF.

This clone has only one observation. The genes are TRBV11-3 and TRBJ1-2; maybe TRBD1 (6 bases). The ends were cut back, 2 bases at V and 1 base at J, with 20 bases in the middle. The length of the CDR3 is 18 residues. Germline V gives CDR1 SGHNT, CDR2 YENEEA. Written as DNA, the CDR3 is TGTGCCAGCAGCTTAAAGGGAGGCGGCAGGGGCTTTAACTATGGCTACACCTTC. Translating gives CASSLKGGGRGFNYGYTF.

This chain uses TRBV4-2 with TRBJ2-3; D not certain. This CDR3 comprises 14 residues. Germline CDR1 is LGHNA and CDR2 is YNFKEQ. Trimming removed 0 bases from V and 2 bases from J, with 6 bases in between. In DNA form, the CDR3 reads TGTGCCAGCAGCCAAGATATGACCACAGATACGCAGTATTTT. Its translation: CASSQDMTTDTQYF.

J is TRBJ1-5 and V is TRBV28, with 7 bases aligning to TRBD1. CDR1 is MDHEN and CDR2 is SYDVKM in the germline V gene. J lost 11 bases, V lost 6 bases, and 10 bases had no gene match. This CDR3 region has 13 residues. Written as DNA, the CDR3 is TGTGCCAGCAGCCCGGGACAGTTCTTGTCCCAGCATTTT. Translation: CASSPGQFLSQHF.

This clone was seen more than once but under ten times. Without the conserved terminal phenylalanine or tryptophan, this CDR3 likely stems from a read error. V is TRBV6-1 and J is TRBJ2-2, with 11 nucleotides matching TRBD1. The germline CDR1 and CDR2 sequences are MNHNS and SASEGT. The CDR3 length is 14 residues. V lost 6 bases, J lost 7 bases, and 4 bases stayed unmatched. The DNA for the CDR3 is TGTGCCAGCAGAGGACAGGGGGCCGGCGGGGAGCTGTTTTCT. Its protein product is CASRGQGAGGELFS.

The CDR3 spells CASTQTGAFGGYTF. The CDR3 DNA reads TGTGCCAGCACCCAGACAGGTGCCTTTGGTGGCTACACCTTC. The chain links TRBV14 to TRBJ1-2, with D maybe TRBD1 (6 bases). CDR3 length: 14 amino acids. V was clipped by 7 bases and J by 7 bases, with 19 bases between them. In germline, CDR1 is SGHDN, CDR2 FVKESK.

This clone is medium-sized in the sample. CDR3 residues: CASARLRSDTQYF. The CDR3 bases are TGTGCTTCGGCGAGGCTGAGATCAGATACGCAGTATTTT. The chain couples TRBV30 to TRBJ2-3; D gene uncertain. Germline V gives CDR1 GTSNPN, CDR2 SVGIG (reference sequence). The CDR3 is 13 residues long.

The chain has TRBV7-2 and TRBJ2-7, with D possibly TRBD1 on 6 matching bases. CDR3 size: 15 residues. CDR1 and CDR2 from the germline V gene are SGHTA and FQGNSA. Trimming removed 3 bases from V and 2 bases from J, with 14 bases in between. The CDR3 DNA follows: TGTGCCAGCAGCTTCACCGGGACACCTACCTACGAGCAGTACTTC. Translation: CASSFTGTPTYEQYF.

The chain joins TRBV14 to TRBJ2-3, with D possibly being TRBD2 (5 bases). This CDR3 is 16 amino acids long. The germline V and J ends were trimmed by 0 bases and 1 base, with 11 bases remaining between them. The germline V gene encodes CDR1 SGHDN and CDR2 FVKESK. CDR3: CASSQDSGIGTDTQYF. Written as DNA, the CDR3 is TGTGCCAGCAGCCAAGATTCGGGGATTGGCACAGATACGCAGTATTTT.

In this sample, this clone turned up once. The chain combines TRBV7-6 with TRBJ2-1; D call uncertain. Germline-derived CDR1 and CDR2 are SGHVS and FNYEAQ. This CDR3 comprises 15 residues. Trimming left V 2 bases short and J 10 bases short, with 18 bases between. CDR3 sequence reads: CASSLISVTPTEQFF. The CDR3 DNA reads as TGTGCCAGCAGCTTAATTTCAGTGACCCCTACGGAGCAGTTCTTC.

The V and J genes are TRBV4-3 and TRBJ2-1; D not resolved. From germline, CDR1 is LGHNA and CDR2 YSLEER. CDR3 size: 16 residues. Trimming removed 0 bases from V and 0 bases from J, with 9 bases in between. The CDR3 DNA reads TGCGCCAGCAGCCAAGATTTCGCGAGCTCCTACAATGAGCAGTTCTTC. Translating gives CASSQDFASSYNEQFF.

In its sample, this clone was seen once. This rearrangement joins TRBV6-5 to TRBJ2-7, with D tentatively TRBD2 (5 bases). Germline CDR1 reads MNHEY; CDR2 reads SVGAGI. V was shortened by 7 bases and J by 6 bases, with 22 bases between the two germline ends. The CDR3 contains 15 residues. The CDR3 nucleotides read TGTGCCAGCATCAACTGGGCGGGCGGCAGCGGCGAGCAGTACGTC. This sequence encodes CASINWAGGSGEQYV.

CDR3 coding DNA: TGTGCCAGCAGACCAATTAGTTCGCCGCCCCTCCACTTT. Protein product: CASRPISSPPLHF. The rearrangement uses TRBV27 and TRBJ1-6; no reliable D call. Germline V CDR1 and CDR2: MNHEY, SMNVEV (reference sequence). V was trimmed by 6 bases and J by 13 bases, leaving 16 bases between them. The CDR3 has 13 residues.

The J gene is TRBJ2-5, the V gene TRBV27; possibly TRBD2 for D (5 bases). V lost 3 bases and J 5 bases, leaving 10 bases between the germline ends. The V gene's germline CDR1 is MNHEY and CDR2 SMNVEV (reference sequence). CDR3 length equals 13 residues. The CDR3 nucleotides read TGTGCCAGCAGTTTCGGGGTGAGGGAGACCCAGTACTTC. It yields the protein CASSFGVRETQYF.

This chain joins TRBV30 and TRBJ1-1; TRBD1 matches 7 bases. Germline CDR1 GTSNPN, CDR2 SVGIG (reference sequence). The CDR3 covers 12 residues. V lost 3 bases and J lost 10; bases outside the gene matches: 8. CDR3 coding DNA: TGTGCCTGGAGCCAGGGGGGAGAGGGAGCTTTCTTT. This gives the protein CAWSQGGEGAFF.

V is TRBV28 and J is TRBJ1-2, with a weak D call TRBD1 (5 bases). In germline, CDR1 is MDHEN, CDR2 SYDVKM. The length of the CDR3 is 15 residues. Trimming shortened V by 10 bases and J by 5 bases, and 23 bases separated the two germline ends. The CDR3 nucleotides read TGTGCCACCAGACTTTCCCCGGGGGGGGGATATGGCTACACCTTC. Translated, it gives CATRLSPGGGYGYTF.

The V and J genes are TRBV19 and TRBJ2-4, with TRBD1 as a possible D gene (5 bases). Germline CDR1 and CDR2: LNHDA and SQIVND (reference sequence). V was clipped by 7 bases and J by 0 bases, with 7 bases between them. This CDR3 is 13 amino acids long. In DNA, the CDR3 is TGTGCCAGTAATACAGGAGCCAAAAACATTCAGTACTTC. This translates into CASNTGAKNIQYF.

The chain employs TRBV28 and TRBJ1-1, with TRBD1 matching over 10 bases. V trimming: 0 bases; J trimming: 6 bases; junction bases outside the gene matches: 1. CDR1 MDHEN and CDR2 SYDVKM come from the germline V gene. There are 14 residues in the CDR3. CDR3 sequence: CASSLWGQGSEAFF. The CDR3 DNA sequence: TGTGCCAGCAGTTTATGGGGACAGGGGTCTGAAGCTTTCTTT.

This rearrangement joins TRBV5-6 to TRBJ2-7, with D unresolved. This CDR3 spans 16 amino acids. Per the germline V gene, CDR1 is SGHDT and CDR2 is YYEEEE. The germline V and J ends were trimmed by 2 bases and 3 bases, with 18 bases remaining between them. For the CDR3, the DNA is TGTGCCAGCAGCTTAATGTCAGCCACAAGGGTCTACGAGCAGTACTTC. As protein: CASSLMSATRVYEQYF.

The chain uses TRBV29-1 and TRBJ2-1, with 12 bases aligning to TRBD2. The CDR3 totals 16 residues. Germline V gives CDR1 SQVTM, CDR2 ANQGSEA. J gave up 0 bases and V 5 bases, and 5 bases lay outside the gene matches. The CDR3, as DNA: TGCAGCGTTACGGGACTAGCGGGTAGCTCCTACAATGAGCAGTTCTTC. Residues: CSVTGLAGSSYNEQFF.

The J gene is TRBJ2-2, the V gene TRBV7-9; tentative D call: TRBD1 (6 bases). The germline CDR1 and CDR2 sequences are SEHNR and FQNEAQ (reference sequence). The CDR3 runs to 19 residues. Trimming took 7 bases from V and 5 from J, leaving 29 bases between them. CDR3: CASTASWAGRGGETGELFF. The CDR3, as DNA: TGTGCCAGCACCGCCAGTTGGGCGGGCAGGGGTGGTGAGACCGGGGAGCTGTTTTTT.

The chain is built from TRBV9 and TRBJ1-6, with D unclear. Germline CDR1 is SGDLS and CDR2 is YYNGEE. The V and J ends lost 0 bases and 7 bases respectively, with 5 bases between them. The CDR3 is made up of 13 amino acids. The CDR3 coding sequence is TGTGCCAGCAGCGTAGTGTCAAATTCACCCCTCCACTTT. Translated: CASSVVSNSPLHF.